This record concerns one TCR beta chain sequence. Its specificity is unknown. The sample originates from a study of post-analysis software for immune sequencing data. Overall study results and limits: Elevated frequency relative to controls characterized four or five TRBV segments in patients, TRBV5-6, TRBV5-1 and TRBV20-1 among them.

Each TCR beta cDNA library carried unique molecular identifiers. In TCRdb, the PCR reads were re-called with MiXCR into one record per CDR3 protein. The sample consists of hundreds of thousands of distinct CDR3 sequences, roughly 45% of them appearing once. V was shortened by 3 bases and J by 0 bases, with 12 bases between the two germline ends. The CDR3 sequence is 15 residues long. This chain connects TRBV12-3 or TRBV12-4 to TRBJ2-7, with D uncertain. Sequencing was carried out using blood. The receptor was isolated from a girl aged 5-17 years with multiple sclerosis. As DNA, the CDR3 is TGTGCCAGCAGTTTCAGTGGTCCCCTCTCCTACGAGCAGTACTTC. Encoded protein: CASSFSGPLSYEQYF.